The rows below give T cell receptor beta chains drawn from one sample of a study of T cells in localized non-small cell lung cancer. Generated by immunoSEQ multiplex PCR, the TCRdb table keeps only in-frame clones and is missing some. The data show around 41,000 clones, 75% to 90% seen once. Sequences were derived from peripheral blood, sampled before any cancer treatment. These receptors were taken from a man between 40 and 69 years old with stage I lung adenocarcinoma. Both conserved end residues are part of each CDR3. The D gene is left open where the match is weak. Size is stated for part of the rows, as once, few or many counts, or as a class when the clone is expanded.

cdr3_aa: CASSLSSRDEQYF
cdr3_nt: TGTGCCAGCAGCTTAAGTTCGCGGGACGAGCAGTACTTC
clone_size: .
v_call: TRBV7-6
j_call: TRBJ2-7
d_call: .

cdr3_aa: CASTLRGDREQYF
cdr3_nt: TGTGCCAGCACCCTTCGTGGGGACCGCGAGCAGTACTTC
clone_size: .
v_call: TRBV7-2
j_call: TRBJ2-7
d_call: .

cdr3_aa: CASSRRAVGDTEAFF
cdr3_nt: TGTGCCAGCAGCCGCAGGGCGGTGGGGGACACTGAAGCTTTCTTT
clone_size: .
v_call: TRBV7-9
j_call: TRBJ1-1
d_call: .

cdr3_aa: CASRGVVVGGKQYF
cdr3_nt: TGTGCCAGCAGGGGGGTGGTAGTCGGCGGAAAACAGTACTTC
clone_size: .
v_call: TRBV7-6
j_call: TRBJ2-5
d_call: .

cdr3_aa: CASSFRLAKNIQYF
cdr3_nt: TGTGCCAGCAGCTTCCGGCTAGCCAAAAACATTCAGTACTTC
clone_size: .
v_call: TRBV7-2
j_call: TRBJ2-4
d_call: .

cdr3_aa: CASSLVVGAGSYEQYF
cdr3_nt: TGCGCCAGCAGCTTGGTAGTAGGGGCAGGCTCCTACGAGCAGTACTTC
clone_size: .
v_call: TRBV5-1
j_call: TRBJ2-7
d_call: .

cdr3_aa: CASSHPTNEKLFF
cdr3_nt: TGTGCCAGCTCACATCCAACTAATGAAAAACTGTTTTTT
clone_size: .
v_call: TRBV18
j_call: TRBJ1-4
d_call: .

cdr3_aa: CASTMAGLDHPLNTDTQYF
cdr3_nt: TGTGCCAGCACCATGGCTGGATTAGACCATCCCCTCAACACAGATACGCAGTATTTT
clone_size: .
v_call: TRBV28
j_call: TRBJ2-3
d_call: .

cdr3_aa: CASRGSWNQPQHF
cdr3_nt: TGTGCCAGCAGAGGATCTTGGAATCAGCCCCAGCATTTT
clone_size: .
v_call: TRBV6-5
j_call: TRBJ1-5
d_call: .

cdr3_aa: CASSPDRVDYGYTF
cdr3_nt: TGTGCCAGTAGTCCGGACAGGGTGGACTATGGCTACACCTTC
clone_size: .
v_call: TRBV19
j_call: TRBJ1-2
d_call: TRBD1

cdr3_aa: CASSLDRYNEQFF
cdr3_nt: TGTGCCAGCAGCTTAGACCGCTACAATGAGCAGTTCTTC
clone_size: .
v_call: TRBV7-2
j_call: TRBJ2-1
d_call: .

cdr3_aa: CASSLDPSTEQFF
cdr3_nt: TGTGCCAGCAGCTTAGACCCCAGTACTGAGCAGTTCTTC
clone_size: .
v_call: TRBV7-2
j_call: TRBJ2-1
d_call: .

cdr3_aa: CASSEEGSSAYEQYF
cdr3_nt: TGTGCCAGCAGTGAAGAGGGATCTTCCGCCTACGAGCAGTACTTC
clone_size: few
v_call: TRBV6-1
j_call: TRBJ2-7
d_call: .

cdr3_aa: CASSLGLSGGTEAFF
cdr3_nt: TGTGCCAGCAGCTTAGGTCTCTCAGGGGGCACTGAAGCTTTCTTT
clone_size: .
v_call: TRBV7-8
j_call: TRBJ1-1
d_call: TRBD1

cdr3_aa: CATSRGQVNEKLFF
cdr3_nt: TGTGCCACCAGCAGAGGGCAGGTTAATGAAAAACTGTTTTTT
clone_size: .
v_call: TRBV15
j_call: TRBJ1-4
d_call: .

cdr3_aa: CASSLDQGAAYEQYF
cdr3_nt: TGTGCCAGCAGCTTAGACCAGGGGGCGGCCTACGAGCAGTACTTC
clone_size: .
v_call: TRBV7-2
j_call: TRBJ2-7
d_call: TRBD1

cdr3_aa: CASSSVQGTYQETQYF
cdr3_nt: TGTGCCAGCAGTTCAGTACAGGGGACTTACCAAGAGACCCAGTACTTC
clone_size: .
v_call: TRBV28
j_call: TRBJ2-5
d_call: .

cdr3_aa: CASSISSRQPQHF
cdr3_nt: TGTGCCAGTAGTATTAGCAGTCGTCAGCCCCAGCATTTT
clone_size: .
v_call: TRBV19
j_call: TRBJ1-5
d_call: .

cdr3_aa: CASRNTGGAGNQPQHF
cdr3_nt: TGTGCCAGTAGAAACACCGGAGGGGCAGGAAATCAGCCCCAGCATTTT
clone_size: .
v_call: TRBV19
j_call: TRBJ1-5
d_call: .

cdr3_aa: CASSVYEYRTDTQYF
cdr3_nt: TGTGCCAGCAGCGTATATGAGTATCGCACAGATACGCAGTATTTT
clone_size: .
v_call: TRBV9
j_call: TRBJ2-3
d_call: .

cdr3_aa: CASSVSSGWNQPQHF
cdr3_nt: TGTGCCAGCAGCGTAAGCTCGGGTTGGAATCAGCCCCAGCATTTT
clone_size: .
v_call: TRBV9
j_call: TRBJ1-5
d_call: .

cdr3_aa: CAISDLSPGTGGILRGYTF
cdr3_nt: TGTGCCATCAGTGACCTTAGTCCCGGGACAGGGGGCATCCTAAGAGGCTACACCTTC
clone_size: .
v_call: TRBV10-3
j_call: TRBJ1-2
d_call: TRBD1

cdr3_aa: CASGSRGETQYF
cdr3_nt: TGTGCCAGCGGATCGAGGGGAGAGACCCAGTACTTC
clone_size: .
v_call: TRBV27
j_call: TRBJ2-5
d_call: .

cdr3_aa: CASSLGQGRDEQFF
cdr3_nt: TGCGCCAGCAGCTTGGGGCAAGGAAGGGATGAGCAGTTCTTC
clone_size: .
v_call: TRBV5-1
j_call: TRBJ2-1
d_call: .

cdr3_aa: CASSRVLGETQYF
cdr3_nt: TGTGCCAGCAGCAGGGTTTTGGGAGAGACCCAGTACTTC
clone_size: .
v_call: TRBV27
j_call: TRBJ2-5
d_call: .

cdr3_aa: CASSVLAGQGDTQYF
cdr3_nt: TGTGCCAGCAGCGTCCTAGCGGGTCAGGGAGATACGCAGTATTTT
clone_size: .
v_call: TRBV9
j_call: TRBJ2-3
d_call: TRBD2

cdr3_aa: CASSKYGRRKYF
cdr3_nt: TGTGCCAGCAGCAAATACGGGAGAAGGAAGTACTTC
clone_size: .
v_call: TRBV21-1
j_call: TRBJ2-5
d_call: .

cdr3_aa: CASSLYLNTEAFF
cdr3_nt: TGTGCCAGCAGTTTATACCTAAACACTGAAGCTTTCTTT
clone_size: .
v_call: TRBV27
j_call: TRBJ1-1
d_call: .

cdr3_aa: CASSQDPRSGNTIYF
cdr3_nt: TGCGCCAGCAGCCAAGATCCGCGAAGTGGAAACACCATATATTTT
clone_size: few
v_call: TRBV4-1
j_call: TRBJ1-3
d_call: .

cdr3_aa: CASSLGLTSDTGELFF
cdr3_nt: TGCGCCAGCAGCTTGGGACTAACTAGTGACACCGGGGAGCTGTTTTTT
clone_size: .
v_call: TRBV5-1
j_call: TRBJ2-2
d_call: .

cdr3_aa: CASSSLAGSSYEQYF
cdr3_nt: TGTGCCAGCAGCTCTCTAGCGGGGTCATCCTACGAGCAGTACTTC
clone_size: .
v_call: TRBV7-2
j_call: TRBJ2-7
d_call: TRBD2

cdr3_aa: CASRTLVAFYGYTF
cdr3_nt: TGTGCCAGCAGGACCCTCGTAGCTTTCTATGGCTACACCTTC
clone_size: .
v_call: TRBV28
j_call: TRBJ1-2
d_call: .

cdr3_aa: CASSIEIPMNTEAFF
cdr3_nt: TGTGCCAGTAGTATCGAGATTCCGATGAACACTGAAGCTTTCTTT
clone_size: few
v_call: TRBV19
j_call: TRBJ1-1
d_call: .

cdr3_aa: CASSPRQSNQPQHF
cdr3_nt: TGTGCCAGCAGCCCAAGACAGTCCAATCAGCCCCAGCATTTT
clone_size: once
v_call: TRBV6-5
j_call: TRBJ1-5
d_call: .

cdr3_aa: CASSPTGGRTEAFF
cdr3_nt: TGTGCCAGCAGTCCTACAGGGGGACGCACTGAAGCTTTCTTT
clone_size: .
v_call: TRBV7-2
j_call: TRBJ1-1
d_call: TRBD1

cdr3_aa: CASSEGAGGDETQYF
cdr3_nt: TGTGCCAGCAGTGAAGGGGCGGGAGGCGACGAGACCCAGTACTTC
clone_size: .
v_call: TRBV2
j_call: TRBJ2-5
d_call: TRBD2

cdr3_aa: CASSEGYNEQFF
cdr3_nt: TGTGCCAGCAGCGAAGGGTACAATGAGCAGTTCTTC
clone_size: .
v_call: TRBV9
j_call: TRBJ2-1
d_call: .

cdr3_aa: CASSQGLPQGNRQLNEQFF
cdr3_nt: TGCGCCAGCAGCCAAGGACTACCCCAGGGGAACCGCCAGTTGAATGAGCAGTTCTTC
clone_size: .
v_call: TRBV4-1
j_call: TRBJ2-1
d_call: .

cdr3_aa: CASSLGGSYEQYF
cdr3_nt: TGTGCCAGCAGTTTAGGAGGGAGCTACGAGCAGTACTTC
clone_size: .
v_call: TRBV28
j_call: TRBJ2-7
d_call: .

cdr3_aa: CASSMASGSGYNEQFF
cdr3_nt: TGTGCCAGCAGCATGGCTAGCGGGAGTGGCTACAATGAGCAGTTCTTC
clone_size: .
v_call: TRBV27
j_call: TRBJ2-1
d_call: TRBD2

cdr3_aa: CASRGNTEAFF
cdr3_nt: TGTGCCAGCAGGGGGAACACTGAAGCTTTCTTT
clone_size: .
v_call: TRBV28
j_call: TRBJ1-1
d_call: .

cdr3_aa: CASSLTTQGGGNTIYF
cdr3_nt: TGCGCCAGCAGCCTGACTACCCAGGGAGGTGGAAACACCATATATTTT
clone_size: few
v_call: TRBV5-1
j_call: TRBJ1-3
d_call: .

cdr3_aa: CASPRGITYEQYF
cdr3_nt: TGCGCCAGCCCTCGAGGGATTACCTACGAGCAGTACTTC
clone_size: .
v_call: TRBV23-1
j_call: TRBJ2-7
d_call: .

cdr3_aa: CASSLETGDGYTF
cdr3_nt: TGCGCCAGCAGCTTGGAGACAGGGGATGGCTACACCTTC
clone_size: .
v_call: TRBV5-1
j_call: TRBJ1-2
d_call: TRBD1

cdr3_aa: CASSPYRGLVYGYTF
cdr3_nt: TGTGCCAGCAGTCCTTACAGGGGGCTGGTCTATGGCTACACCTTC
clone_size: .
v_call: TRBV27
j_call: TRBJ1-2
d_call: TRBD1

cdr3_aa: CASSSGPYQPQHF
cdr3_nt: TGTGCCAGCAGCTCGGGCCCCTATCAGCCCCAGCATTTT
clone_size: .
v_call: TRBV7-8
j_call: TRBJ1-5
d_call: .

cdr3_aa: CASSLRRTAPGQYF
cdr3_nt: TGTGCCAGCAGCTTACGCAGGACTGCCCCCGGGCAGTATTTT
clone_size: .
v_call: TRBV7-2
j_call: TRBJ2-3
d_call: .

cdr3_aa: CASSKVTGTGNEQFF
cdr3_nt: TGTGCCAGCAGCAAAGTGACAGGAACTGGCAATGAGCAGTTCTTC
clone_size: few
v_call: TRBV21-1
j_call: TRBJ2-1
d_call: .

cdr3_aa: CASTQRGGDGTEAFF
cdr3_nt: TGTGCCAGCACCCAAAGGGGTGGGGATGGCACTGAAGCTTTCTTT
clone_size: few
v_call: TRBV25-1
j_call: TRBJ1-1
d_call: .

cdr3_aa: CASSLEDVSTDTQYF
cdr3_nt: TGCGCCAGCAGCTTGGAAGACGTCAGCACAGATACGCAGTATTTT
clone_size: .
v_call: TRBV5-1
j_call: TRBJ2-3
d_call: .

cdr3_aa: CASSQENLFRDGSYEQYF
cdr3_nt: TGCGCCAGCAGCCAAGAGAACCTCTTCCGTGACGGATCCTACGAGCAGTACTTC
clone_size: once
v_call: TRBV4-1
j_call: TRBJ2-7
d_call: .

cdr3_aa: CASSVATGSGYEQYF
cdr3_nt: TGTGCCAGCAGCGTAGCGACCGGGAGCGGGTACGAGCAGTACTTC
clone_size: .
v_call: TRBV9
j_call: TRBJ2-7
d_call: .

cdr3_aa: CASSTGVRHTQYF
cdr3_nt: TGTGCCAGCAGTACGGGAGTACGACATACGCAGTATTTT
clone_size: once
v_call: TRBV28
j_call: TRBJ2-3
d_call: .

cdr3_aa: CASSQSTDTQYF
cdr3_nt: TGTGCCAGCAGCCAAAGCACAGATACGCAGTATTTT
clone_size: .
v_call: TRBV4-2
j_call: TRBJ2-3
d_call: .

cdr3_aa: CAWSARVRPYF
cdr3_nt: TGTGCCTGGAGTGCTCGGGTTCGACCCTACTTC
clone_size: .
v_call: TRBV30
j_call: TRBJ1-2
d_call: .